This TCR beta chain was sequenced during a study of metastatic and nonmetastatic thyroid tumors. Study-wide background: Blood and tumor or nodule tissue repertoires from malignant and benign thyroid patients were compared.

Each patient went into thyroid surgery without having received any treatment. This clone was found a few times. Its target is not known. Other DNA sequences in this specimen translate into the identical CDR3. V lost 5 bases to trimming and J lost 2 bases, with 15 bases between them. Germline loops: CDR1 MNHNS, CDR2 SASEGT. The CDR3 length is 15 residues. Findings and caveats of the study: Compared with benign nodules, malignant thyroid tumors were reported to have significantly higher TCR beta diversity in both blood and tumor.

Authors' analysis steps: A distant-metastasis classifier for papillary thyroid cancer was built using CDR3 differences across clinicopathological groups. TCRdb re-called clones from the PCR reads using MiXCR. It is TCRdb's table, rather than the study itself, that gives the V and J calls and clone size. The sample holds tens of thousands of clones; around 25% are singletons and the top ten take 5% to 7%. The sample comprised blood. The genes are TRBV6-1 and TRBJ1-1; D remains ambiguous. The TCR originated in a female donor with papillary thyroid cancer or a benign thyroid nodule (not recorded which). Some clones in this sample may be carry-over from other donors' samples. CDR3 in DNA: TGTGCCAGCAGTAAGGAGGCCCCGCGTAACACTGAAGCTTTCTTT. Translated, it gives CASSKEAPRNTEAFF.